The 26 T cell receptor beta chains listed next were all sequenced from one sample in a study of Graves' ophthalmopathy and Graves' hyperthyroidism. Amplified TCR beta CDR3 regions were obtained using RNA transcripts as template. The authors performed first-round RT-PCR with HTBI primers and then a second-round multiplex PCR. TCRdb re-analysed the multiplex PCR reads in MiXCR, keeping a single row per CDR3 protein. The sample yields about 740,000 distinct CDR3 sequences, roughly 40% seen once. The sequenced sample was peripheral blood. Receptors originate from an adult man with Graves' ophthalmopathy.

Turning to this clonotype: A much more abundant neighbour one base away suggests this may be a read error. The chain is built from TRBV7-4 and TRBJ2-7; 7 bases map to TRBD2. CDR3 length: 15 amino acids. J gave up 2 bases and V 6 bases, and 10 bases lay outside the gene matches. The germline V gene has CDR1 SGHVT and CDR2 SQSDAQ. This CDR3 reads CASSRDYISPYEQYF. CDR3 in DNA: TGTGCCAGCAGTCGGGACTACATCTCCCCCTACGAGCAGTACTTC.

This clonotype showed up many times. The chain couples TRBV20-1 to TRBJ1-1; weak D call: TRBD1 (5 bases). This CDR3 comprises 11 residues. V was clipped by 5 bases and J by 1 base, with 5 bases between them. Germline loops: CDR1 DFQATT, CDR2 SNEGSKA (reference sequence). CDR3 in amino acids: CSAGGNTEAFF. The CDR3 bases are TGCAGTGCTGGGGGGAACACTGAAGCTTTCTTT.

The J gene is TRBJ2-6, the V gene TRBV12-5, with 9 bases matching TRBD1. Germline values: CDR1 LGHNT, CDR2 FRNRAP. The CDR3 contains 16 residues. CDR3 loop: CASRQQGASGANVLTF. The DNA of the CDR3 is TGTGCCAGCAGGCAACAGGGGGCCTCTGGGGCCAACGTCCTGACTTTC.

With regard to this clonotype: The junction departs from germline at one end; a sequencing error may be responsible. The V gene is TRBV10-3, the J gene TRBJ2-5; no clear D gene. The CDR3 consists of 15 residues. CDR1 and CDR2 from the germline V gene are ENHRY and SYGVKD. The CDR3 spells CASSFSIIGPETQYF. DNA of the CDR3: TGTGCCAGCAGTTTCTCAATAATAGGGCCAGAGACCCAGTACTTC.

This clonotype was seen more than once but under ten times. The chain is built from TRBV19 and TRBJ1-5; D unresolved. V lost 6 bases and J 0 bases, leaving 18 bases between the germline ends. Germline loops: CDR1 LNHDA, CDR2 SQIVND (reference sequence). The CDR3 is 17 residues long. The DNA for the CDR3 is TGTGCCAGTAGAGCTGACCGTGGGGATTATAGCAATCAGCCCCAGCATTTT. It encodes CASRADRGDYSNQPQHF.

This clonotype was seen repeatedly, ten times or more. One end of the junction is discordant with germline, which a read error may explain. This sequence joins TRBV2 and TRBJ1-4, with D possibly matching TRBD1 (6 bases). Germline assignment: CDR1 SNHLY and CDR2 FYNNEI. This CDR3 has 14 amino acids. CDR3 nucleotide sequence: TGTGCCAGCAGCCTGGACAGCTCTAAAGAAAAACTGTTTTTT. Amino acids: CASSLDSSKEKLFF.

The chain carries TRBV25-1 and TRBJ2-2, with D possibly TRBD2 on 5 matching bases. The length of the CDR3 is 15 residues. The V and J ends lost 7 bases and 5 bases respectively, with 17 bases between them. Per the germline V gene, CDR1 is MGHDK and CDR2 is SYGVNS. The CDR3 region is CASNLALGATGELFF. CDR3 coding DNA: TGTGCCAGCAACTTAGCGCTTGGCGCGACCGGGGAGCTGTTTTTT.

This clonotype has ten or more counts. The chain uses TRBV9 and TRBJ1-6; the D is unclear. The CDR3 totals 15 residues. Between the trimmed V and J ends, which lost 0 bases and 7 bases, there was a span of 11 bases. Germline CDR1 reads SGDLS; CDR2 reads YYNGEE. As DNA, the CDR3 is TGTGCCAGCAGCGTAGGATCAGGCGACAATTCACCCCTCCACTTT. This gives the protein CASSVGSGDNSPLHF.

This clonotype showed up just a few times. This chain links TRBV10-3 with TRBJ2-7; possible D gene TRBD1, 6 bases. The CDR3 extends over 12 amino acids. Germline assignment: CDR1 ENHRY and CDR2 SYGVKD. V was pared by 4 bases and J by 12 bases, with 16 bases between. The CDR3 region is CAISVTGFWGYF. DNA of the CDR3: TGTGCCATCAGTGTGACAGGTTTCTGGGGGTACTTC.

V gene TRBV7-9 combines with J gene TRBJ1-1; unclear D gene. Looked up from germline, CDR1 is SEHNR and CDR2 is FQNEAQ (reference sequence). The ends were cut back, 5 bases at V and 11 bases at J, with 9 bases in the middle. The CDR3 runs to 10 residues. CDR3 sequence reads: CASSDTAAFF. The CDR3, as DNA: TGTGCCAGCAGCGACACTGCGGCTTTCTTT.

This clonotype has ten or more counts. V usage is TRBV29-1 and J usage is TRBJ1-1, with D possibly TRBD1 on 6 matching bases. CDR1 is SQVTM and CDR2 is ANQGSEA in the germline V gene. Trimming took 1 base from V and 5 from J, leaving 20 bases between them. This CDR3 has 16 amino acids. CDR3 nucleotides: TGCAGCGTTGAAGGACTCCCTCAGGGGATGACTACTGAAGCTTTCTTT. Translating it yields CSVEGLPQGMTTEAFF.

The rearrangement joins TRBV29-1 to TRBJ2-7, with D possibly matching TRBD1 (6 bases). V was clipped by 1 base and J by 1 base, with 17 bases between them. CDR1 is SQVTM and CDR2 is ANQGSEA in the germline V gene. This CDR3 contains 16 residues. CDR3 DNA sequence: TGCAGCGTTGAAGTTGAGGGCAGGGGTGGTTCCTACGAGCAGTACTTC. Its translation: CSVEVEGRGGSYEQYF.

This sequence joins TRBV7-9 and TRBJ2-2; D is perhaps TRBD2 (6 bases). With 5 bases removed from V and 6 bases from J, the gap between germline ends came to 16 bases. The length of the CDR3 is 15 residues. The germline V gene encodes CDR1 SEHNR and CDR2 FQNEAQ (reference sequence). Here the CDR3 DNA reads TGTGCCAGCAGCCAAGGGACTGCAGAGCCCGGGGAGCTGTTTTTT. The encoded protein is CASSQGTAEPGELFF. Full variable domain (rest looked up from reference TRBV7-9 and TRBJ2-2): DTGVSQNPRHKITKRGQNVTFRCDPISEHNRLYWYRQTLGQGPEFLTYFQNEAQLEKSRLLSDRFSAERPKGSFSTLEIQRTEQGDSAMYLCASSQGTAEPGELFFGEGSRLTVL.

J is TRBJ1-5 and V is TRBV24-1; 10 positions match TRBD1. The trim removed 5 bases at V and 4 bases at J, leaving 7 bases unmatched. Germline V lookup: CDR1 KGHDR, CDR2 SFDVKD. The CDR3 length is 16 residues. CDR3 sequence: CATSASGQGLNQPQHF. In DNA form, the CDR3 reads TGTGCCACCAGTGCCTCGGGACAGGGGTTAAATCAGCCCCAGCATTTT.

The genes are TRBV10-3 and TRBJ1-5; 7 nucleotides align to TRBD1. The CDR3 consists of 14 residues. The ends lost 11 bases at V and 0 bases at J; junction bases unmatched: 7. The germline V gene encodes CDR1 ENHRY and CDR2 SYGVKD. The CDR3 DNA sequence: TGTGCCGCCGCGGACAGGATTAGCAATCAGCCCCAGCATTTT. It encodes CAAADRISNQPQHF.

The chain recombines TRBV25-1 with TRBJ1-3; maybe TRBD1 (5 bases). Deletions cut 6 bases from V and 9 bases from J, with 15 bases between. Germline CDR1 and CDR2: MGHDK and SYGVNS. The CDR3 contains 13 residues. The CDR3 nucleotides read TGTGCCAGCAGCCGGGCCGGGACTAGCACCATATATTTT. It is translated as CASSRAGTSTIYF.

The J gene is TRBJ2-7, the V gene TRBV19, with D possibly being TRBD1 (5 bases). The CDR3 covers 14 residues. With 3 bases removed from V and 2 bases from J, the gap between germline ends came to 11 bases. Germline V gene lookup returns CDR1 LNHDA and CDR2 SQIVND (reference sequence). CDR3: CASSIRLGAYEQYF. The CDR3 bases are TGTGCCAGTAGTATTCGGCTAGGGGCCTACGAGCAGTACTTC. The full variable domain, completed using reference TRBV19 and TRBJ2-7, is DGGITQSPKYLFRKEGQNVTLSCEQNLNHDAMYWYRQDPGQGLRLIYYSQIVNDFQKGDIAEGYSVSREKKESFPLTVTSAQKNPTAFYLCASSIRLGAYEQYFGPGTRLTVT.

This clonotype appeared once. This clone may be a read error of a much larger clone one base away. V usage is TRBV10-3 and J usage is TRBJ2-2; D could derive from TRBD1 or TRBD2 (7 bases each). V lost 8 bases to trimming and J lost 0 bases, with 13 bases between them. CDR3 length: 15 residues. Germline V lookup: CDR1 ENHRY, CDR2 SYGVKD. CDR3 region: CAIGRGQSNTGELFF. The DNA of the CDR3 is TGTGCCATCGGGAGGGGGCAGTCGAACACCGGGGAGCTGTTTTTT.

A word on this clonotype: A much bigger clone sits one base away, suggesting this may be a read error. This chain uses TRBV9 with TRBJ2-7; TRBD1 agrees at 9 bases. The CDR3 is 16 amino acids. The V and J ends lost 3 bases and 3 bases, in that order; junction bases with no gene match: 10. Germline V gives CDR1 SGDLS, CDR2 YYNGEE. CDR3 loop: CASSASEGTGYYEQYV. The CDR3, as DNA: TGTGCCAGCAGCGCCTCCGAAGGGACAGGGTACTACGAGCAGTACGTC.

The chain joins TRBV4-3 to TRBJ1-2; D possibly corresponds to TRBD1 (5 bases). CDR1 and CDR2 from the germline V gene are LGHNA and YSLEER. Trimming pared 4 bases from V and 6 bases from J, leaving 18 bases between. There are 15 residues in the CDR3. In DNA form, the CDR3 reads TGCGCCAGCAGCCTCCTTAGGCAGGGTTGGCATGGCTACACCTTC. As protein: CASSLLRQGWHGYTF.

This clonotype was seen many times. CDR3 region: CSVESRGQETQYF. CDR3 in DNA: TGCAGCGTTGAAAGCAGGGGTCAAGAGACCCAGTACTTC. The chain combines TRBV29-1 with TRBJ2-5; the D gene is possibly TRBD1 (6 bases). This CDR3 is built from 13 residues. V gave up 2 bases and J gave up 2 bases, with 9 bases separating them. CDR1 SQVTM and CDR2 ANQGSEA come from the germline V gene.

The chain employs TRBV2 and TRBJ1-4; D may be TRBD1 (5 bases). Germline CDR1 is SNHLY and CDR2 is FYNNEI. The CDR3 contains 15 residues. Between the trimmed V and J ends, which lost 6 bases and 3 bases, there was a span of 14 bases. CDR3 nucleotide sequence: TGTGCCAGCAGGAGGGTCGGGGCTCCTAATGAAAAACTGTTTTTT. Translated: CASRRVGAPNEKLFF.

The V gene is TRBV24-1, the J gene TRBJ2-3; weak D call: TRBD2 (5 bases). This CDR3 has 17 amino acids. CDR1 KGHDR and CDR2 SFDVKD come from the germline V gene. Trimming removed 0 bases from V and 2 bases from J, with 14 bases in between. DNA of the CDR3: TGTGCCACCAGTGATTTGTCTCCTAGCACAGCCACAGATACGCAGTATTTT. Its protein is CATSDLSPSTATDTQYF.

This clonotype was recorded once. The conserved phenylalanine or tryptophan is not found at the CDR3 terminus, so this likely reflects a read error. Because the CDR3's place on the DNA is in doubt, the DNA is left out and the CDR3 is given as listed by TCRdb. The rearrangement links TRBV9 to TRBJ1-3; whether TRBD1, the table's D call, matches the DNA was not checked. The germline V gene has CDR1 SGDLS and CDR2 YYNGEE. 8 amino acids form the CDR3, both terminal residues included. The CDR3 loop is CASSVGQG.

This clonotype was picked up one time. The rearrangement uses TRBV11-2 and TRBJ1-5; maybe TRBD1 (6 bases). The germline V gene encodes CDR1 SGHAT and CDR2 FQNNGV. V was trimmed by 1 base and J by 14 bases, leaving 21 bases between them. The CDR3 spans 15 residues. CDR3: CASSLVHTRQDYEHF. In DNA, the CDR3 is TGTGCCAGCAGCTTAGTCCACACAAGACAGGACTACGAGCATTTT.

This clonotype was seen repeatedly, ten times or more. The chain combines TRBV7-9 with TRBJ1-1; D remains unclear. Per germline, CDR1 SEHNR and CDR2 FQNEAQ (reference sequence). Trimming left V 4 bases short and J 0 bases short, with 9 bases between. This CDR3 is 14 amino acids long. CDR3 in amino acids: CASSSGNMNTEAFF. The CDR3 DNA follows: TGTGCCAGCAGCTCAGGAAACATGAACACTGAAGCTTTCTTT.